Below, 26 T cell receptor beta chains from the same sample are listed, as sequenced in a study of cytomegalovirus exposure and HLA in healthy donors (dated by TCRdb to about 2017). Receptor libraries were prepared by the immunoSEQ multiplex PCR assay. For the multiplex PCR, a mixture combining 60 forward primers for TCR Vbeta segments and 13 reverse primers for TCR Jbeta segments was used. The clones in this table, taken by TCRdb from immuneACCESS, are in-frame only. Not every clone is retained; where verified, under half of the shortfall comes from an unresolved V gene, and the cause of the rest is unknown. Across this sample there are approximately 170,000 clones, with 80% seen only once. The ten top clones hold approximately 1.8% of the sample. The sequencing input was PBMCs. These receptors all stem from a human donor in good health.

The chain couples TRBV7-9 to TRBJ1-5; 7 bases match TRBD1. J gave up 10 bases and V 7 bases, and 4 bases lay outside the gene matches. CDR3 length equals 11 residues. Germline lookup yields CDR1 SEHNR and CDR2 FQNEAQ (reference sequence). The CDR3: CASTRTGPQHF. The CDR3 DNA reads as TGTGCCAGCACACGGACAGGTCCCCAGCATTTT. Drawing the rest from reference TRBV7-9 and TRBJ1-5, the complete variable domain is DTGVSQNPRHKITKRGQNVTFRCDPISEHNRLYWYRQTLGQGPEFLTYFQNEAQLEKSRLLSDRFSAERPKGSFSTLEIQRTEQGDSAMYLCASTRTGPQHFGDGTRLSIL.

This chain links TRBV10-3 with TRBJ2-5; D perhaps matches TRBD2 (6 bases). The DNA end lines up better with TRBJ2-7; the J call may be wrong. There are 17 residues in the CDR3. In germline, CDR1 is ENHRY, CDR2 SYGVKD. CDR3 residues: CAISDPTRGESSYEQYF. CDR3 DNA: TGTGCCATCAGTGATCCGACTAGAGGGGAAAGCTCCTACGAGCAGTACTTC.

The chain links TRBV4-3 to TRBJ2-2; 8 nucleotides line up with TRBD2. Trimming at V came to 1 base and at J to 9 bases, leaving 1 base not matched to a gene. The CDR3 has 13 amino acids. Germline assignment: CDR1 LGHNA and CDR2 YSLEER. The CDR3: CASSQGLAWELFF. In DNA, the CDR3 is TGCGCCAGCAGCCAAGGACTAGCGTGGGAGCTGTTTTTT.

In this sample, this clone is medium-sized. CDR3 DNA: TGCGCCAGCAGCCAAACTACAGGGACTGGGGCCAACGTCCTGACTTTC. Translated: CASSQTTGTGANVLTF. This chain uses TRBV4-3 with TRBJ2-6, with D possibly TRBD1 on 6 matching bases. Looked up from germline, CDR1 is LGHNA and CDR2 is YSLEER. The CDR3 extends over 16 amino acids. V was cut by 2 bases and J by 2 bases, with 10 bases left in between.

The rearrangement uses TRBV10-2 and TRBJ2-1; D is ambiguous. Trimming removed 9 bases from V and 6 bases from J, with 9 bases in between. The CDR3 length is 11 residues. Germline assignment: CDR1 WSHSY and CDR2 SAAADI. This chain's CDR3 is CASGPANEQFF. CDR3 nucleotide sequence: TGCGCCAGTGGCCCCGCCAATGAGCAGTTCTTC.

This chain connects TRBV4-1 to TRBJ2-7; 7 bases are shared with TRBD1. The germline gives CDR1 MGHRA, CDR2 YSYEKL. This CDR3 contains 16 residues. Unmatched junction bases numbered 6, after V lost 0 bases and J lost 1 base. The CDR3 spells CASSQDSKGASYEQYF. DNA of the CDR3: TGCGCCAGCAGCCAAGATTCTAAGGGGGCTTCCTACGAGCAGTACTTC.

The V gene is TRBV6-6, the J gene TRBJ1-1, with D possibly TRBD1 on 5 matching bases. This CDR3 comprises 15 residues. Germline V gene data show CDR1 as MNHNY and CDR2 as SVGAGI (reference sequence). With 5 bases removed from V and 1 base from J, the gap between germline ends came to 14 bases. The CDR3 loop is CASSNFGAPNTEAFF. Written as DNA, the CDR3 is TGTGCCAGCAGTAATTTTGGGGCCCCGAACACTGAAGCTTTCTTT.

This clone was found a few times. The chain combines TRBV4-1 with TRBJ1-5, with D perhaps matching TRBD1 (6 bases). This CDR3 region has 15 residues. The V and J ends lost 6 bases and 1 base respectively, with 13 bases between them. Germline assignment: CDR1 MGHRA and CDR2 YSYEKL. The CDR3 DNA follows: TGCGCCAGCAGACACAGGGTTGGAAGCAATCAGCCCCAGCATTTT. Amino acids: CASRHRVGSNQPQHF.

The CDR3 region is CASKWRAQETQYF. The CDR3 DNA reads as TGTGCCAGCAAATGGAGAGCGCAAGAGACCCAGTACTTC. This chain connects TRBV2 to TRBJ2-5; the D is unclear. The V and J ends lost 7 bases and 2 bases respectively, with 11 bases between them. From germline, CDR1 is SNHLY and CDR2 FYNNEI. This CDR3 comprises 13 residues. Complete variable domain (other parts from reference TRBV2 and TRBJ2-5): EPEVTQTPSHQVTQMGQEVILRCVPISNHLYFYWYRQILGQKVEFLVSFYNNEISEKSEIFDDQFSVERPDGSNFTLKIRSTKLEDSAMYFCASKWRAQETQYFGPGTRLLVL.

A single count supports this clone. The gene calls are TRBV2 and TRBJ2-2; a weak D match, TRBD2 (6 bases). Germline V gene sequence: CDR1 SNHLY, CDR2 FYNNEI. This CDR3 spans 14 amino acids. Trimming took 6 bases from V and 5 from J, leaving 13 bases between them. The CDR3 spells CASRRDGGTGELFF. The CDR3 DNA is TGTGCCAGCAGAAGGGACGGAGGGACCGGGGAGCTGTTTTTT.

The chain uses TRBV4-3 and TRBJ2-7, with D possibly TRBD1 on 6 matching bases. Trimming left V 8 bases short and J 12 bases short, with 20 bases between. CDR3 size: 12 residues. Germline V gives CDR1 LGHNA, CDR2 YSLEER. CDR3 in DNA: TGCGCCAGCGGCTACCGCGGACAGTTCTTGTACTTC. Translation gives CASGYRGQFLYF.

The V and J genes are TRBV2 and TRBJ1-5, with D maybe TRBD1 (6 bases). V was trimmed by 6 bases and J by 7 bases, leaving 16 bases between them. This CDR3 has 14 residues. Per germline, CDR1 SNHLY and CDR2 FYNNEI. DNA for the CDR3: TGTGCCAGCAGCCGCACCACAGGGAACCAGCCCCAGCATTTT. Its protein is CASSRTTGNQPQHF.

This chain connects TRBV19 to TRBJ2-7; 7 nucleotides agree with TRBD2. The V gene's germline CDR1 is LNHDA and CDR2 SQIVND (reference sequence). This CDR3 contains 15 residues. V lost 3 bases and J lost 3; bases outside the gene matches: 8. The CDR3 protein is CASSIKSGAVYEQYF. The CDR3 coding sequence is TGTGCCAGTAGTATCAAAAGCGGGGCCGTCTACGAGCAGTACTTC.

The chain uses TRBV7-9 and TRBJ1-2; 7 nucleotides match TRBD1. The CDR3 runs 18 residues. The germline CDR1 and CDR2 sequences are SEHNR and FQNEAQ (reference sequence). Trimming took 3 bases from V and 8 from J; bases not matched to a gene: 21. CDR3 DNA: TGTGCCAGCAGCTTTCATTTAGCCCAGCCGACAGGGACGAGGGGCTACACCTTC. Protein product: CASSFHLAQPTGTRGYTF.

In this sample, this clone turned up once. The V and J genes are TRBV5-1 and TRBJ2-1; 9 bases are a match to TRBD2. V gave up 0 bases and J gave up 4 bases; unmatched junction bases: 8. The CDR3 runs to 17 residues. Germline CDR1 reads SGHRS; CDR2 reads YFSETQ. CDR3 amino acids: CASSLAVRLAGYNEQFF. The CDR3, as DNA: TGCGCCAGCAGCTTGGCTGTTCGTCTAGCGGGGTACAATGAGCAGTTCTTC.

V and J are TRBV11-3 and TRBJ2-7; D not resolved. The CDR3 runs to 14 residues. Germline loops: CDR1 SGHNT, CDR2 YENEEA. Trimming removed 5 bases at V and 0 bases at J, with 11 bases between. This chain's CDR3 is CASSEVSSSYEQYF. The DNA for the CDR3 is TGTGCCAGCAGCGAGGTTTCAAGCTCCTACGAGCAGTACTTC.

This clone was picked up a small number of times. The chain couples TRBV5-4 to TRBJ1-4; TRBD1 matches 10 bases. Trimming removed 4 bases from V and 6 bases from J; junction bases left unmatched: 6. The germline gives CDR1 SGHNT, CDR2 YYREEE (reference sequence). This CDR3 is built from 15 residues. CDR3 bases: TGTGCCAGCAGCCCTGGTGGGACAGGGGATGAAAAACTGTTTTTT. It translates to CASSPGGTGDEKLFF.

The V gene is TRBV27, the J gene TRBJ2-1; 10 bases are a match to TRBD1. The CDR3 has 14 amino acids. The germline gives CDR1 MNHEY, CDR2 SMNVEV (reference sequence). After removal of 4 bases from V and 6 bases from J, the junction contained 3 bases not matched to a gene. The CDR3 nucleotides read TGTGCCAGCAGTTCGGGACAGGGGACCAATGAGCAGTTCTTC. It translates to CASSSGQGTNEQFF.

This clone was seen a few times. The rearrangement uses TRBV7-2 and TRBJ1-1; 8 positions match TRBD1. This CDR3 is 14 amino acids long. The V segment lost 3 bases and the J segment 4 bases; nucleotides outside the gene matches: 4. Looked up from germline, CDR1 is SGHTA and CDR2 is FQGNSA. The CDR3 DNA is TGTGCCAGCAGCTTGGGACAGGCGTTCACTGAAGCTTTCTTT. This encodes CASSLGQAFTEAFF.

V and J are TRBV19 and TRBJ2-7, with TRBD1 identical over 9 bases. The CDR3 has 14 amino acids. V dropped 4 bases and J dropped 2; count of bases not matched to a gene: 3. The germline V gene encodes CDR1 LNHDA and CDR2 SQIVND (reference sequence). The CDR3 bases are TGTGCCAGTAGTAAGGGACAGGGCACCTACGAGCAGTACTTC. Amino acid sequence: CASSKGQGTYEQYF.

The rearrangement uses TRBV18 and TRBJ1-6, with 11 positions matching TRBD1. V shed 3 bases and J 8 bases; nucleotides not matched to a gene: 3. This CDR3 has 15 residues. Germline CDR1 KGHSH, CDR2 LQKENI. This CDR3 reads CASSPGQGVYSPLHF. The CDR3 bases are TGTGCCAGCTCACCGGGACAGGGGGTTTATTCACCCCTCCACTTT.

V is TRBV30 and J is TRBJ1-2; no definite D call. This CDR3 has 13 residues. Per the germline V gene, CDR1 is GTSNPN and CDR2 is SVGIG (reference sequence). Trimming left V 5 bases short and J 2 bases short, with 12 bases between. The CDR3 here is CAWGGPINYGYTF. The CDR3 DNA is TGTGCCTGGGGCGGCCCGATAAACTATGGCTACACCTTC.

This rearrangement joins TRBV10-3 to TRBJ2-7, with 9 nucleotides matching TRBD2. This CDR3 comprises 14 residues. Losses at the gene ends were 8 bases for V and 6 bases for J; bases not matched to a gene: 11. Germline assignment: CDR1 ENHRY and CDR2 SYGVKD. The CDR3 spells CAISVGLAQSEQYF. The CDR3 DNA reads as TGTGCCATCTCTGTGGGACTAGCCCAGAGCGAGCAGTACTTC.

The chain carries TRBV2 and TRBJ1-6; 8 bases agree with TRBD1. The trim removed 3 bases at V and 7 bases at J, leaving 14 bases unmatched. This CDR3 has 18 amino acids. The germline gives CDR1 SNHLY, CDR2 FYNNEI. CDR3 in DNA: TGTGCCAGCAGTGATTTCGTTGGGGGCAGGGGGCGGAATTCACCCCTCCACTTT. It codes for CASSDFVGGRGRNSPLHF.

This clone has a single count. V usage is TRBV18 and J usage is TRBJ2-3, with 9 positions matching TRBD1. The CDR3 totals 16 residues. Germline V gene lookup returns CDR1 KGHSH and CDR2 LQKENI. The J segment lost 6 bases and the V segment lost 4 bases, leaving 11 bases of the junction unmatched. The CDR3 spells CASSQYRDRVGDTQYF. The DNA of the CDR3 is TGTGCCAGCTCACAATACCGGGACAGGGTTGGGGATACGCAGTATTTT.

The rearrangement joins TRBV4-3 to TRBJ1-6; D gene unclear. Looked up from germline, CDR1 is LGHNA and CDR2 is YSLEER. This CDR3 contains 18 residues. The V end was cut by 1 base, the J end by 0 bases, with 13 bases between. CDR3 residues: CASSQASPSSSYNSPLHF. DNA for the CDR3: TGCGCCAGCAGCCAAGCTTCGCCGTCGAGCTCCTATAATTCACCCCTCCACTTT.